The 31 T cell receptor beta chains below were found in one sample sequenced in a study of tumor-infiltrating lymphocytes in primary liver carcinoma. Researchers drew blood RNA from unsorted whole blood and extracted germline DNA as well. TCR beta cDNA was made from approximately 500 ng total RNA with a constant-region primer. Sequencing libraries for TCR beta derived from three nested multiplex PCR rounds that used slightly modified ARM-PCR. Primers for the first two PCR rounds were TRBV1-TRBV30 forward primers and a C-beta reverse primer (roughly 9 cycles per round). TCRdb analysed the multiplex PCR reads with MiXCR anew, one entry per CDR3 protein. This table has approximately 300,000 distinct CDR3 sequences, over 55% appearing once. Material for sequencing was peripheral blood. These receptors were obtained from a man aged 35-49 years with primary liver carcinoma and hepatitis B virus infection.

To note about this clonotype: With a much larger clone just one base away, this may be a read error. The chain recombines TRBV4-2 with TRBJ2-3; 9 bases align to TRBD2. Germline loops: CDR1 LGHNA, CDR2 YNFKEQ. The CDR3 is made up of 15 amino acids. CDR3 protein: CANSQTSGSTDTQYF. The CDR3 DNA is TGTGCCAACAGCCAAACTAGCGGGAGCACAGATACGCAGTATTTT.

For this clonotype: One base away lies a much larger clone, so this may be a sequencing read error. The rearrangement links TRBV6-2 or TRBV6-3 to TRBJ1-4, with D unresolved. There are 14 residues in the CDR3. Germline-derived CDR1 and CDR2 are MNHEY and SVGEGT. This CDR3 reads CASNRGGTNEKLSF. CDR3 DNA: TGTGCCAGCAACCGAGGAGGAACTAATGAAAAACTGTCTTTT.

This clonotype was seen a single time. A single base separates this from a much larger clone, so it may be a read error. The chain carries TRBV12-3 or TRBV12-4 and TRBJ1-2; no definite D call. Trimming left V 7 bases short and J 0 bases short, with 9 bases between. CDR3 length: 13 residues. The CDR3 DNA reads as TGTGCCAGCATCATTGACACTAACTATGGCTACACCTTC. Protein: CASIIDTNYGYTF.

Comments on this clonotype: This may be a read error, as it is one base from a much larger clone. The chain couples TRBV6-6 to TRBJ1-3, with D unclear. Per germline, CDR1 MNHNY and CDR2 SVGAGI (reference sequence). The CDR3 is 14 amino acids. This CDR3 reads CTSSWRDSGNTIYF. The CDR3 DNA sequence: TGTACCAGCAGTTGGAGGGACTCTGGAAACACCATATATTTT.

This clonotype was counted at least ten times. This chain links TRBV12-3 or TRBV12-4 with TRBJ2-6; D remains unclear. The CDR3 is 15 amino acids. Trimming pared 8 bases from V and 0 bases from J, leaving 11 bases between. As DNA, the CDR3 is TGTGCCAGCTCCCGATCTAGCTCTGGGGCCAACGTCCTGACTTTC. The encoded protein is CASSRSSSGANVLTF.

Points on this clonotype: The junction shows a germline mismatch at one end, possibly a read error. V is TRBV10-2 and J is TRBJ2-5, with a weak D call TRBD2 (6 bases). This CDR3 has 13 amino acids. Germline V gene sequence: CDR1 WSHSY, CDR2 SAAADI. CDR3 in amino acids: CATTQLARETQCF. The CDR3, as DNA: TGCGCCACCACCCAGCTAGCGCGAGAGACCCAGTGCTTC.

On this clonotype itself: Since a much larger clone is just one base distant, this may be a read error. The conserved phenylalanine or tryptophan normally closing the CDR3 is absent here, so this likely arose from a read error. This chain joins TRBV4-2 and TRBJ2-5, with 8 nucleotides matching TRBD2. The CDR3 sequence is 15 residues long. J was trimmed by 6 bases and V by 0 bases; bases with no gene match: 6. Germline loops: CDR1 LGHNA, CDR2 YNFKEQ. The CDR3 DNA is TGTGCCAGCAGCCAAGATAGCGGGATGATGCAGACCCAGTACATC. It codes for CASSQDSGMMQTQYI.

This clonotype was detected only a few times. This chain connects TRBV12-3 or TRBV12-4 to TRBJ1-2, with 9 bases that match TRBD1. V dropped 2 bases and J dropped 4; count of bases not matched to a gene: 8. This CDR3 contains 16 residues. The CDR3 region is CASSLSGQGRGYGYTF. Written as DNA, the CDR3 is TGTGCCAGCAGTTTATCGGGACAGGGTAGAGGCTATGGCTACACCTTC.

In the case of this clonotype: Since a much larger clone is just one base distant, this may be a read error. The chain links TRBV10-3 to TRBJ2-5, with D maybe TRBD1 (6 bases). CDR1 and CDR2 (germline): ENHRY, SYGVKD. The CDR3 is made up of 15 amino acids. Trimming took 10 bases from V and 3 from J, leaving 21 bases between them. The CDR3 DNA is TGTGCCACCAGCCTAAGCCCCGACAGGAAAGAGACCCAGTACTTC. Translated, it gives CATSLSPDRKETQYF.

In the case of this clonotype: A read error is possible here, since a much larger clone lies one base away. This chain links TRBV28 with TRBJ2-3; the match to TRBD2 covers 9 bases. Germline V gene data show CDR1 as MDHEN and CDR2 as SYDVKM. The CDR3 sequence is 14 residues long. The CDR3 DNA reads TGTGTCAGCAGTCTTAGCGGGAGCCCAGATACGCAGTATTTT. Protein product: CVSSLSGSPDTQYF.

As regards this clonotype: Given a much more abundant clone one base away, this may be a read error. CDR3 region: CANSQDLWLSANQPQHF. The DNA for the CDR3 is TGCGCCAACAGCCAAGATTTATGGCTATCGGCGAATCAGCCCCAGCATTTT. The gene calls are TRBV4-1 and TRBJ1-5; D remains ambiguous. The length of the CDR3 is 17 residues. Germline CDR1 MGHRA, CDR2 YSYEKL.

CDR3: CASTPERQLAKNIQYF. CDR3 bases: TGTGCCAGCACCCCAGAGAGGCAGCTAGCCAAAAACATTCAGTACTTC. This rearrangement joins TRBV6-1 to TRBJ2-4; D is unresolved. Germline-derived CDR1 and CDR2 are MNHNS and SASEGT. The CDR3 length is 16 residues. V dropped 7 bases and J dropped 0 bases, with 16 bases sitting between them.

This rearrangement joins TRBV10-3 to TRBJ1-1, with 8 positions matching TRBD1. J lost 11 bases, V lost 7 bases, and 18 bases had no gene match. The CDR3 extends over 15 amino acids. Germline V CDR1 and CDR2: ENHRY, SYGVKD. CDR3 loop: CAINKGTGATAGAFF. The CDR3 DNA is TGTGCCATCAACAAGGGGACAGGAGCCACCGCCGGGGCTTTCTTT.

A single count supports this clonotype. The V and J genes are TRBV12-3 or TRBV12-4 and TRBJ2-3; the match to TRBD2 covers 9 bases. V dropped 7 bases and J dropped 5; count of bases not matched to a gene: 10. The CDR3 spans 15 residues. The CDR3 DNA reads as TGTGCCAGCAAAACCACTAGCGGGTACATAGATACGCAGTATTTT. Its translation is CASKTTSGYIDTQYF.

This clonotype has at least ten counts. The rearrangement links TRBV12-3 or TRBV12-4 to TRBJ2-6; D unresolved. V lost 8 bases to trimming and J lost 0 bases, with 8 bases between them. CDR3 size: 14 residues. CDR3 sequence reads: CASEAFSGANVLTF. The CDR3 DNA follows: TGTGCCAGCGAGGCATTCTCTGGGGCCAACGTCCTGACTTTC.

To note about this clonotype: This sequence may be a read error, since a much larger clone differs from it by one base. The chain couples TRBV4-3 to TRBJ2-7; tentative D call: TRBD2 (5 bases). The CDR3 has 13 amino acids. CDR1 is LGHNA and CDR2 is YSLEER in the germline V gene. The CDR3, as DNA: TGCGCCAGCAGCCAAGAAACCCGAAGGGAGCAGAACTTC. It specifies CASSQETRREQNF.

Of note for this clonotype: A read error is possible here, since a much larger clone lies one base away. V and J are TRBV6-6 and TRBJ2-3; TRBD2 agrees at 8 bases. This CDR3 is built from 13 residues. Looked up from germline, CDR1 is MNHNY and CDR2 is SVGAGI (reference sequence). The CDR3 DNA sequence: TGTGCCAACAGTCCTAATAGCGGGACGGCGCAGTATTTT. The encoded protein is CANSPNSGTAQYF.

This chain connects TRBV24-1 to TRBJ2-3; 7 positions match TRBD2. Germline V gives CDR1 KGHDR, CDR2 SFDVKD. The V and J ends lost 4 bases and 2 bases, in that order; junction bases with no gene match: 11. CDR3 length: 17 amino acids. CDR3 residues: CATSDSGLVQPTDTQYF. CDR3 DNA: TGTGCCACCAGTGACTCTGGACTAGTTCAACCCACAGATACGCAGTATTTT.

This clonotype was picked up many times. This chain uses TRBV4-2 with TRBJ1-2; D is possibly TRBD1 (6 bases). Trimming removed 0 bases at V and 8 bases at J, with 16 bases between. The CDR3 is made up of 15 amino acids. Germline V CDR1 and CDR2: LGHNA, YNFKEQ. The CDR3 sequence: CASSQERWGRRGYTF. The DNA of the CDR3 is TGTGCCAGCAGCCAAGAGAGGTGGGGGCGACGGGGCTACACCTTC.

The J gene is TRBJ1-2, the V gene TRBV5-4; TRBD1 might be the D (5 bases). CDR1 SGHNT and CDR2 YYREEE come from the germline V gene (reference sequence). The CDR3 is 16 amino acids. The V and J ends lost 0 bases and 8 bases respectively, with 20 bases between them. DNA for the CDR3: TGTGCCAGCAGCTTGGCCAGCGTCCCTGGGGCGGGCGGCTACACCTTC. Protein: CASSLASVPGAGGYTF.

As regards this clonotype: With a much larger clone just one base away, this may be a read error. V gene TRBV29-1 combines with J gene TRBJ2-2; unclear D gene. CDR3 length: 12 residues. The germline V gene encodes CDR1 SQVTM and CDR2 ANQGSEA. CDR3 DNA sequence: TGCATCGTTCCATATGCCACCGGGGAGCTGTTTTTT. Residues: CIVPYATGELFF.

As to this clonotype: In this CDR3 the conserved last residue, phenylalanine or tryptophan, is missing, so a read error is likely. The J gene is TRBJ1-5, the V gene TRBV6-2 or TRBV6-3, with D perhaps TRBD1 (5 bases). This CDR3 spans 15 amino acids. CDR1 MNHEY and CDR2 SVGEGT come from the germline V gene. The CDR3: CTSSYGTRGHQPQHY. Here the CDR3 DNA reads TGTACCAGCAGTTACGGGACTCGGGGTCATCAGCCCCAGCATTAT.

About this clonotype itself: This may be a read error: a much more frequent sequence differs by one nucleotide. The gene calls are TRBV29-1 and TRBJ1-1; D not certain. This CDR3 contains 11 residues. Germline CDR1 SQVTM, CDR2 ANQGSEA. The DNA for the CDR3 is TGCAGCTCTCAGGTGAACACTGAAGCTCTCTTT. Translation: CSSQVNTEALF. The full variable domain, in which reference TRBV29-1 and TRBJ1-1 provide the parts outside the CDR3, is SAVISQKPSRDICQRGTSLTIQCQVDSQVTMMFWYRQQPGQSLTLIATANQGSEATYESGFVIDKFPISRPNLTFSTLTVSNMSPEDSSIYLCSSQVNTEALFGQGTRLTVV.

V gene TRBV14 combines with J gene TRBJ2-5, with TRBD1 matching over 7 bases. Germline V gene data show CDR1 as SGHDN and CDR2 as FVKESK. The CDR3 is 17 amino acids. V lost 1 base to trimming and J lost 9 bases; unmatched junction nucleotides: 17. CDR3: CASSQVPNAWTGWAQYF. The CDR3 nucleotides read TGTGCCAGCAGCCAAGTACCAAACGCCTGGACAGGCTGGGCCCAGTACTTC.

For this clonotype: A read error is possible here, since a much larger clone lies one base away. The chain employs TRBV12-3 or TRBV12-4 and TRBJ2-5, with 10 nucleotides matching TRBD2. The CDR3 extends over 13 amino acids. CDR3 residues: CASTSGSRETKYF. In DNA form, the CDR3 reads TGTGCCAGCACTAGCGGGAGCAGAGAGACCAAGTACTTC.

The chain links TRBV11-1 to TRBJ2-7; TRBD2 matches 13 bases. Germline V lookup: CDR1 SGHAT, CDR2 FQDESV (reference sequence). The V and J ends lost 8 bases and 5 bases, in that order; junction bases with no gene match: 9. The CDR3 spans 15 residues. The CDR3 here is CASGHRTSGSDEQYF. CDR3 in DNA: TGTGCCAGCGGTCATAGGACTAGCGGGAGCGACGAGCAGTACTTC.

This clonotype was found many times. The chain employs TRBV29-1 and TRBJ2-5, with D perhaps matching TRBD2 (5 bases). Trimming shortened V by 6 bases and J by 4 bases, and 18 bases separated the two germline ends. The germline V gene encodes CDR1 SQVTM and CDR2 ANQGSEA. The CDR3 runs 14 residues. The CDR3 here is CSVQLSRGSETQYF. CDR3 bases: TGCAGCGTCCAGCTTTCCAGAGGGTCAGAGACCCAGTACTTC.

Of note for this clonotype: A much larger clone differs from this one at a single base, so this may be a read error. The rearrangement joins TRBV6-2 or TRBV6-3 to TRBJ1-6; the match to TRBD1 covers 11 bases. Losses at the gene ends were 4 bases for V and 9 bases for J; bases not matched to a gene: 11. CDR1 and CDR2 (germline): MNHEY, SVGEGT. The CDR3 covers 17 residues. CDR3 coding DNA: TGTGCCAGCAGTTCCCCCGGGACAGGGGGTCGAACTTCACCCCTCCACTTT. It is translated as CASSSPGTGGRTSPLHF.

This clonotype was counted ten times or more. This chain connects TRBV11-2 to TRBJ1-4; TRBD1 matches at 7 bases. In germline, CDR1 is SGHAT, CDR2 FQNNGV. The CDR3 is made up of 13 amino acids. V was pared by 2 bases and J by 8 bases, with 2 bases of the junction left unmatched. CDR3 sequence reads: CASSLRQGEKLFF. CDR3 nucleotide sequence: TGTGCCAGCAGCTTACGACAGGGAGAAAAACTGTTTTTT.

Concerning this clonotype: One end of the junction does not line up with germline, which may come from a read error. The J gene is TRBJ2-7, the V gene TRBV29-1; the match to TRBD1 covers 9 bases. CDR1 is SQVTM, CDR2 ANQGSEA, per germline. The CDR3 totals 15 residues. CDR3 coding DNA: TGCAGTGTTGAAGGGCGGGACAGGGAGTACTACGAGCAGTACTTC. Translating gives CSVEGRDREYYEQYF.

On this clonotype itself: This may come from a read error, since a much larger clone is one base off. The genes are TRBV4-3 and TRBJ1-1; D gene uncertain. V lost 1 base, J lost 11 bases, and 17 bases lay in between. This CDR3 contains 14 residues. CDR1 and CDR2 from the germline V gene are LGHNA and YSLEER. This chain's CDR3 is CASSQGWSASRAFF. The CDR3 bases are TGCGCCAGCAGCCAAGGCTGGTCAGCTAGCCGCGCTTTCTTT.